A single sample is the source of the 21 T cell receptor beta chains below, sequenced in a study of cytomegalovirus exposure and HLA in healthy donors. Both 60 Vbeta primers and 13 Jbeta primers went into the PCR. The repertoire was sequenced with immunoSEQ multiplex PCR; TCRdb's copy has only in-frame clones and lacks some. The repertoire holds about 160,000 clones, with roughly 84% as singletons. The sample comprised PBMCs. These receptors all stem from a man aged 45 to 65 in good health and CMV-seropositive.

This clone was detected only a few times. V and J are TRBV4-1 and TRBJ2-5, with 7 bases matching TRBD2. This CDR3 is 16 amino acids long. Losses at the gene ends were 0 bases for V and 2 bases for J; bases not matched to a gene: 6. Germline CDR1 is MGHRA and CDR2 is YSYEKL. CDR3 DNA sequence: TGCGCCAGCAGCCAAGATGGACGGGGGGTTCAAGAGACCCAGTACTTC. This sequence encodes CASSQDGRGVQETQYF.

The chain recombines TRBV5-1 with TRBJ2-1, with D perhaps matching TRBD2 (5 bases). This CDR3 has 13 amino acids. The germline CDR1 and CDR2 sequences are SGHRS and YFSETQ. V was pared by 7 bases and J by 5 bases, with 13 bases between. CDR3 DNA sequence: TGCGCCAGCCGATCGGGGTTAGACAATGAGCAGTTCTTC. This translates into CASRSGLDNEQFF.

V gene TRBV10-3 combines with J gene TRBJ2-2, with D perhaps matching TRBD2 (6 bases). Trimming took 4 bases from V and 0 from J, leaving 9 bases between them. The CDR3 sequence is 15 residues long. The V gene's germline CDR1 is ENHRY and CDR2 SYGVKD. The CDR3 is CAISGGGANTGELFF. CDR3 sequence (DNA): TGTGCCATCAGTGGAGGCGGGGCGAACACCGGGGAGCTGTTTTTT.

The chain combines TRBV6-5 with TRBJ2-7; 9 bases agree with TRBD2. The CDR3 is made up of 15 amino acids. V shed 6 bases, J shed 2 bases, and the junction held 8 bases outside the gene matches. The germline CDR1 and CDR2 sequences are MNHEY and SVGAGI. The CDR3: CASSRSSGSTYEQYV. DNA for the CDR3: TGTGCCAGCAGCAGGAGTAGCGGGAGCACCTACGAGCAGTACGTC.

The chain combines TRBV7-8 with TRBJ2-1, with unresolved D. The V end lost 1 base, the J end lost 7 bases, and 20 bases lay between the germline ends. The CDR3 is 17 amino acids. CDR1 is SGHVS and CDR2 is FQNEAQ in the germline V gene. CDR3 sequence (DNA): TGTGCCAGCAGCTTAGAAGTTACGTGGGCTCAACCAAATGAGCAGTTCTTC. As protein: CASSLEVTWAQPNEQFF.

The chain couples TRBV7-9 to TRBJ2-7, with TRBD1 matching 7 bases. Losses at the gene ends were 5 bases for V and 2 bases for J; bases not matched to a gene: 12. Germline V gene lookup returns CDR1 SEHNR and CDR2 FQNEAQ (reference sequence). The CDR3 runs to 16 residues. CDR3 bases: TGTGCCAGCAGCCCCAGAGAGGGGGCCCCCGCCTACGAGCAGTACTTC. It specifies CASSPREGAPAYEQYF.

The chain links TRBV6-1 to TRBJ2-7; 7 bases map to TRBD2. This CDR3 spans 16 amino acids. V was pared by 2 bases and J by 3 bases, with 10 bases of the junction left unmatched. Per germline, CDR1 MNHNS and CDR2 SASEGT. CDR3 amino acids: CASSETASGPLYEQYV. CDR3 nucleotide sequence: TGTGCCAGCAGTGAAACGGCTAGCGGACCCCTCTACGAGCAGTACGTC.

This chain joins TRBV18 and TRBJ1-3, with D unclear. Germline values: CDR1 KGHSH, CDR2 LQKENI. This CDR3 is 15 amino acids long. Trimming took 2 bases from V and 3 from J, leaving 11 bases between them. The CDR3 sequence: CASSPSGPLGNTIYF. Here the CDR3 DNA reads TGTGCCAGCTCACCATCAGGCCCACTTGGAAACACCATATATTTT.

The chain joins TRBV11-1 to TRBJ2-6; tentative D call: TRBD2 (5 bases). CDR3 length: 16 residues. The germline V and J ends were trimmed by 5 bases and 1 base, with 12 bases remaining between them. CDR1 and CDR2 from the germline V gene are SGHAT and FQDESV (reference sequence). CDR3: CASSPGGLSGANVLTF. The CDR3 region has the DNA TGTGCCAGCAGCCCTGGAGGTTTGTCTGGGGCCAACGTCCTGACTTTC.

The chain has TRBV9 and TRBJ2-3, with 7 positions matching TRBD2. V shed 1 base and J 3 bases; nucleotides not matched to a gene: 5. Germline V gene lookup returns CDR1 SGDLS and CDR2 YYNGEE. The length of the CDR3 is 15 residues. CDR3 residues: CASSVMGGMTDTQYF. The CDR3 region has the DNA TGTGCCAGCAGCGTAATGGGGGGGATGACAGATACGCAGTATTTT.

The CDR3 DNA reads as TGCGCCAGCAGCTTGTCAGGGCACAACTACCCCGGCGGGACCCAGTACTTC. Its translation is CASSLSGHNYPGGTQYF. V is TRBV5-1 and J is TRBJ2-5; D perhaps matches TRBD1 (5 bases). V lost 1 base, J lost 7 bases, and 23 bases lay in between. This CDR3 has 17 residues. Looked up from germline, CDR1 is SGHRS and CDR2 is YFSETQ.

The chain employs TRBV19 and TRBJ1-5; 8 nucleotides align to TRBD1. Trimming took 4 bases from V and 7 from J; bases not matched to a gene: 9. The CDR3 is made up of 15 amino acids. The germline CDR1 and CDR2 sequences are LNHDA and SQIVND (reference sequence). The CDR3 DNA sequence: TGTGCCAGTAGTAAGGGGGGACAGGCCCCCCAGCCCCAGCATTTT. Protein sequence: CASSKGGQAPQPQHF.

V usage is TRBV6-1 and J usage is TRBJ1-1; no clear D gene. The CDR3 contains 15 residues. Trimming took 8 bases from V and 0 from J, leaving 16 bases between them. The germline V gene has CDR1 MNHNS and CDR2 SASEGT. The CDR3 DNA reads TGTGCCAGCCGCGAGGCGGCTACCTTGAACACTGAAGCTTTCTTT. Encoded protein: CASREAATLNTEAFF.

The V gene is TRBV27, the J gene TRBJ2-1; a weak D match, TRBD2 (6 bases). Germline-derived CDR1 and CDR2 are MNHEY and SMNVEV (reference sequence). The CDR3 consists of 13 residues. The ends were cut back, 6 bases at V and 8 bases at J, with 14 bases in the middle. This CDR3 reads CASSPFSGDEQFF. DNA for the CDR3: TGTGCCAGCAGCCCCTTTTCGGGGGATGAGCAGTTCTTC.

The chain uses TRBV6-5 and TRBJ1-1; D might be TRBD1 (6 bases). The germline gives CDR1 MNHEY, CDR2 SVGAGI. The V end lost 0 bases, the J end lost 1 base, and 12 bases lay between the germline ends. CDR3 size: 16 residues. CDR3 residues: CASSYSRGRGNTEAFF. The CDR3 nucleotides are TGTGCCAGCAGTTACTCCCGCGGCAGGGGGAACACTGAAGCTTTCTTT.

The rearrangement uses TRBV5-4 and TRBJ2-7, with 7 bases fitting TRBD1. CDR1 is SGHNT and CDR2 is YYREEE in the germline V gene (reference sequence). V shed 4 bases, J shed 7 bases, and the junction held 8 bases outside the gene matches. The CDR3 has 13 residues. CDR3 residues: CASSPDRAKEQYF. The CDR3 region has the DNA TGTGCCAGCAGCCCTGACAGGGCCAAGGAGCAGTACTTC. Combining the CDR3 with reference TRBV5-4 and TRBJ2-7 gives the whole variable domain ETGVTQSPTHLIKTRGQQVTLRCSSQSGHNTVSWYQQALGQGPQFIFQYYREEENGRGNFPPRFSGLQFPNYSSELNVNALELDDSALYLCASSPDRAKEQYFGPGTRLTVT.

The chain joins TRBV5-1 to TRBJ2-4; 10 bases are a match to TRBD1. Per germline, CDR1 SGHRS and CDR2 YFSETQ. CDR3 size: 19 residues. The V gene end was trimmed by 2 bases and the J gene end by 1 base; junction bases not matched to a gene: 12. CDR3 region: CASSLRRQGAEGAKNIQYF. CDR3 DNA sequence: TGCGCCAGCAGCTTACGGAGACAGGGGGCGGAAGGGGCCAAAAACATTCAGTACTTC.

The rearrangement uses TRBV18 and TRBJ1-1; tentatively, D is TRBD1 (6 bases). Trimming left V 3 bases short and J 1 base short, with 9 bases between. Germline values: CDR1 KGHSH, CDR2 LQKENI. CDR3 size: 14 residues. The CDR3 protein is CASSPQGQNTEAFF. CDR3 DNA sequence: TGTGCCAGCTCACCGCAGGGGCAGAACACTGAAGCTTTCTTT.

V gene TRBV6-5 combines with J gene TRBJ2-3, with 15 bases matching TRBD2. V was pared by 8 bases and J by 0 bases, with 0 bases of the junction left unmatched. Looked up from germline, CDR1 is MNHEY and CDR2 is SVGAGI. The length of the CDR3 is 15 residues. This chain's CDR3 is CASGTSGRSTDTQYF. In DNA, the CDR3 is TGTGCCAGCGGGACTAGCGGGAGGAGCACAGATACGCAGTATTTT.

The DNA for the CDR3 is TGCGCCAGCAGCCTAGCGGGCGACGATACAGATACGCAGTATTTT. Translated: CASSLAGDDTDTQYF. The rearrangement uses TRBV5-1 and TRBJ2-3; TRBD2 matches 8 bases. The CDR3 is made up of 15 amino acids. Germline CDR1 reads SGHRS; CDR2 reads YFSETQ. V lost 4 bases, J lost 3 bases, and 7 bases stayed unmatched.

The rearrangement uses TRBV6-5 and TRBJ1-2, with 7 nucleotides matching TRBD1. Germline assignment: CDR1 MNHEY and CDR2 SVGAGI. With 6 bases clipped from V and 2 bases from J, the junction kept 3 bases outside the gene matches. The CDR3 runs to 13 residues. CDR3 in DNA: TGTGCCAGCAGCAAGACAGGGAACTATGGCTACACCTTC. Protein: CASSKTGNYGYTF.